This T cell receptor beta chain came from a study of cytomegalovirus exposure and HLA in healthy donors. Germline V gene sequence: CDR1 MNHEY, CDR2 SVGAGI. The CDR3 has 16 amino acids. V lost 3 bases and J lost 0, with 14 bases in between. Overall study results and limits: Common viral pathogens seemed, in a later analysis, to connect with several of the most significant clusters. Despite most TCR sequences being rare, some public TCRs occurred in many donors.

PCR used 60 Vbeta primers and 13 Jbeta primers. Here immunoSEQ multiplex PCR was the method, and the copy in TCRdb shows in-frame clones only, minus some. The table has 140,000 or so clones, around 66% seen once. This clone was picked up a small number of times. Antigen: not known. The genes are TRBV6-5 and TRBJ1-2; a possible D gene is TRBD1 (5 bases). Sequencing was carried out using PBMCs. This receptor was obtained from a woman in her fifties or sixties in good health and CMV-seronegative. CDR3: CASSYYRSPSNYGYTF. The CDR3 bases are TGTGCCAGCAGTTATTACAGGTCACCCTCTAACTATGGCTACACCTTC.